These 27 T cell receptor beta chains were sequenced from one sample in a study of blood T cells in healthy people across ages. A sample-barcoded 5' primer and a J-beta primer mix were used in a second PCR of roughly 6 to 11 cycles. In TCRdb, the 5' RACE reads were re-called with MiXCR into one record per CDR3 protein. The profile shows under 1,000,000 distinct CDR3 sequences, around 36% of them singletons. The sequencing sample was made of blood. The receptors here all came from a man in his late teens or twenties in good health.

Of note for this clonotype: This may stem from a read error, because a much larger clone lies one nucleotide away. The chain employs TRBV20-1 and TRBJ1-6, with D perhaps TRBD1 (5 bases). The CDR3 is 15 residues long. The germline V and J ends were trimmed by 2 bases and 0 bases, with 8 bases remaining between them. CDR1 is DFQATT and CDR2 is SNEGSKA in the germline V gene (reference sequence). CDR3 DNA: TGCAGTGCTAGACGGGGGAGCTCCTATAATTCACCCCTCCACTTT. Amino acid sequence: CSARRGSSYNSPLHF.

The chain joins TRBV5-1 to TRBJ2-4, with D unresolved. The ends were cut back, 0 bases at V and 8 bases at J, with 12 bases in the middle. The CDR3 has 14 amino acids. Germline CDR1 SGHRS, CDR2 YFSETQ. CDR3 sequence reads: CASSLAAQKDIQYF. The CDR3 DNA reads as TGCGCCAGCAGCTTGGCCGCACAGAAAGACATTCAGTACTTC. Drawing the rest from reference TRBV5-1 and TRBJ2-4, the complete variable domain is KAGVTQTPRYLIKTRGQQVTLSCSPISGHRSVSWYQQTPGQGLQFLFEYFSETQRNKGNFPGRFSGRQFSNSRSEMNVSTLELGDSALYLCASSLAAQKDIQYFGAGTRLSVL.

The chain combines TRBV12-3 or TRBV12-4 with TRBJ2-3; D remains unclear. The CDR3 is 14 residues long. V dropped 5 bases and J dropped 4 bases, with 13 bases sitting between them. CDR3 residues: CASSLLTPPDTQYF. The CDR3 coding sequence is TGTGCCAGCAGTCTCCTGACGCCCCCAGATACGCAGTATTTT.

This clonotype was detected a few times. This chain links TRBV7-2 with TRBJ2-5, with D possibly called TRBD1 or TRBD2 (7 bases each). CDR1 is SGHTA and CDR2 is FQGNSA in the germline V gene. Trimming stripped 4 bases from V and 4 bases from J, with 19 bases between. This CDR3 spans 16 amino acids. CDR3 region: CASSSGGGRVLETQYF. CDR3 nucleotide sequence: TGTGCCAGCAGCTCAGGGGGGGGCAGGGTGTTAGAGACCCAGTACTTC.

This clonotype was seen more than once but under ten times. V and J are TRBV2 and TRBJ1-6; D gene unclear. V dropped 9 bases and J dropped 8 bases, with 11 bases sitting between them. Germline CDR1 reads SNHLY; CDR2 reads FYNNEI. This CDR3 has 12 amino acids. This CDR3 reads CASNERYSPLHF. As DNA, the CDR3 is TGTGCCAGTAATGAGCGGTATTCACCCCTCCACTTT.

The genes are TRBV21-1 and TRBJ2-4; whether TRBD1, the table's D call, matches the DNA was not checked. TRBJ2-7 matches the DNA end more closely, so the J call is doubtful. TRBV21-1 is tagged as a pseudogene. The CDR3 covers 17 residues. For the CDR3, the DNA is TGTGCCAGCAGCCTACAAAAGGGACAGGGGGCACAATACGAGCAGTACTTC. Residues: CASSLQKGQGAQYEQYF.

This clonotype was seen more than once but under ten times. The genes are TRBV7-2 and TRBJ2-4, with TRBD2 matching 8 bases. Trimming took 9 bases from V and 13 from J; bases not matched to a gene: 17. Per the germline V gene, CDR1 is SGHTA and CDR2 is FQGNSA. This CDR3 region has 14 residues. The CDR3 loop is CASSPRGGYNEQYF. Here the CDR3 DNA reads TGTGCCAGTAGCCCTCGGGGGGGATACAATGAGCAGTACTTC.

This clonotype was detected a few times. CDR3 residues: CASTGQLGQPQHF. The CDR3 nucleotides are TGTGCCAGCACCGGGCAGTTGGGTCAGCCCCAGCATTTT. The rearrangement joins TRBV12-3 or TRBV12-4 to TRBJ1-5; D unresolved. There are 13 residues in the CDR3. V was cut by 7 bases and J by 6 bases, with 13 bases left in between.

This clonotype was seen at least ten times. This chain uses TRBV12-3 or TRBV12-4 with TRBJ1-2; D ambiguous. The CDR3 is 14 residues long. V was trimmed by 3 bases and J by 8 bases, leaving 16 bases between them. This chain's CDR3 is CASSFRVIGRGYTF. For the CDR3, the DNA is TGTGCCAGCAGTTTTCGAGTGATAGGGCGGGGCTACACCTTC.

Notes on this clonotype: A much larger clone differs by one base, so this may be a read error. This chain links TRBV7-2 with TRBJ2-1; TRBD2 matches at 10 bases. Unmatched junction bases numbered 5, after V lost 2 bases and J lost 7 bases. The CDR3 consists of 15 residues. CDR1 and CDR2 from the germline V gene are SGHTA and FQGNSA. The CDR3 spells CASSLKASGGNEQFF. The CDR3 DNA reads TGTGCCAGCAGCTTAAAGGCTAGCGGGGGAAATGAGCAGTTCTTC.

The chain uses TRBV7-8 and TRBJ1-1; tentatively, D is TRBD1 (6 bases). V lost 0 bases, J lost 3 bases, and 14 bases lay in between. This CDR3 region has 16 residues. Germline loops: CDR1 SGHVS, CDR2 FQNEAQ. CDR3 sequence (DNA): TGTGCCAGCAGCTTAGCGGGGCCAGGGGCGGACACTGAAGCTTTCTTT. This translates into CASSLAGPGADTEAFF.

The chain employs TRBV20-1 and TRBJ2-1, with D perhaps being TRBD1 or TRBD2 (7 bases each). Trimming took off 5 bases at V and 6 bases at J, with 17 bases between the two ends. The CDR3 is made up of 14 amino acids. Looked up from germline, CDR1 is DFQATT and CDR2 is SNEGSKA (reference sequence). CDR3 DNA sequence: TGCAGTGCTGCCCGACAGGGAGGGAGCAATGAGCAGTTCTTC. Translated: CSAARQGGSNEQFF.

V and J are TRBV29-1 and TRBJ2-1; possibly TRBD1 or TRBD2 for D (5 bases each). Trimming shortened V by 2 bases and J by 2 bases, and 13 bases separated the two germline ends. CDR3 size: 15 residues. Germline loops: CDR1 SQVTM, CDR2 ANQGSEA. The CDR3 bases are TGCAGCGTTGAACTATCGGGGCGAACCTACAATGAGCAGTTCTTC. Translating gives CSVELSGRTYNEQFF.

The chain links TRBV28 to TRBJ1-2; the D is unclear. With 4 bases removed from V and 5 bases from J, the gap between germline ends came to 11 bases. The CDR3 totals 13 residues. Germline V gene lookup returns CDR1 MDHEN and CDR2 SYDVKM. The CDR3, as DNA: TGTGCCAGCAGTTCTCCAGCAGGATATGGCTACACCTTC. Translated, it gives CASSSPAGYGYTF.

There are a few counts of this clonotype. The CDR3, as DNA: TGTGCCAGCAGCTTAGATCCCCGGGACCGTCGGGGGGGAGGCTACACCTTC. Protein: CASSLDPRDRRGGGYTF. The rearrangement links TRBV7-2 to TRBJ1-2; possibly TRBD1 for D (5 bases). Germline V gene lookup returns CDR1 SGHTA and CDR2 FQGNSA. The CDR3 runs to 17 residues. The germline V and J ends were trimmed by 1 base and 8 bases, with 23 bases remaining between them.

CDR3 bases: TGCAGTGCAACCCGGACAGGAGGATACAATGAGCAGTTCTTC. It yields the protein CSATRTGGYNEQFF. This chain links TRBV20-1 with TRBJ2-1; 7 bases agree with TRBD1. Trimming cost V 6 bases and J 4 bases; bases outside gene matches: 9. This CDR3 spans 14 amino acids. In germline, CDR1 is DFQATT, CDR2 SNEGSKA (reference sequence).

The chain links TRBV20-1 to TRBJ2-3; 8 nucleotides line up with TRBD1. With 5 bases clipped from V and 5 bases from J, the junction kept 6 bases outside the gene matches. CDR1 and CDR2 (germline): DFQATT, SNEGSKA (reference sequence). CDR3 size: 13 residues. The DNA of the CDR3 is TGCAGTGCTTCGGACAGGGTTGGAGATACGCAGTATTTT. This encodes CSASDRVGDTQYF.

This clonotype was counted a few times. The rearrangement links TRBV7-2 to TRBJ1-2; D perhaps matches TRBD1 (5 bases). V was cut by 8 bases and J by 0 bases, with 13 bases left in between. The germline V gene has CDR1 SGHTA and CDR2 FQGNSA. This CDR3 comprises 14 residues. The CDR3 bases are TGTGCCAGCGGGGCTAGGGCAGCTAACTATGGCTACACCTTC. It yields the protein CASGARAANYGYTF.

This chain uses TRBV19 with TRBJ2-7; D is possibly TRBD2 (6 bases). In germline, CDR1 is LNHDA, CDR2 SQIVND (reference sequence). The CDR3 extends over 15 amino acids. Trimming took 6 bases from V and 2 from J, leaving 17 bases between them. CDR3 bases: TGTGCCAGTAGCTACGCTCGGGACTCCACCTACGAGCAGTACTTC. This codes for CASSYARDSTYEQYF.

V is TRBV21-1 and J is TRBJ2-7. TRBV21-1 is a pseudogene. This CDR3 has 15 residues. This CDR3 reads CASSKSQRKTYEQYF. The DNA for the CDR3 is TGTGCCAGCAGCAAATCCCAGAGGAAAACGTACGAGCAGTACTTC.

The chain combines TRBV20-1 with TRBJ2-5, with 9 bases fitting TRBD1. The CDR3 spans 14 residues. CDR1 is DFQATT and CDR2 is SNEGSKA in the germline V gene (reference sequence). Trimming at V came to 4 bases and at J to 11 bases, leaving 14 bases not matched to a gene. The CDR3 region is CSAISPQGADEQYF. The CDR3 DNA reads TGCAGTGCTATATCCCCACAGGGGGCCGATGAGCAGTACTTC.

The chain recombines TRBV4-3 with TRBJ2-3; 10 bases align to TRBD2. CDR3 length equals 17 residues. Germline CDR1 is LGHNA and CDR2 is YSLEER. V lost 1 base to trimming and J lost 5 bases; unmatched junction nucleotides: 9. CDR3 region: CASSQGPAGGRGDTQYF. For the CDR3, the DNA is TGCGCCAGCAGCCAAGGGCCAGCGGGGGGGCGTGGAGATACGCAGTATTTT.

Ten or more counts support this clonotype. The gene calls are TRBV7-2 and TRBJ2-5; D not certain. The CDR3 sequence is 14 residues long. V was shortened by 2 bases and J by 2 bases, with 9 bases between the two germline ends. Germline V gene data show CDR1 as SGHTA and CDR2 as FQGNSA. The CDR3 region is CASSLSTVQETQYF. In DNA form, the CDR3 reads TGTGCCAGCAGCTTAAGCACAGTACAAGAGACCCAGTACTTC.

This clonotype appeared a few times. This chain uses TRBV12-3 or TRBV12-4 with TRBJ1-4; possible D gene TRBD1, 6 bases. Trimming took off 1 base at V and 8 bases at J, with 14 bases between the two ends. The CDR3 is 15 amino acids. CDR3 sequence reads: CASSLGGRGYEKLFF. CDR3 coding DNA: TGTGCCAGCAGTTTAGGGGGCAGGGGATACGAAAAACTGTTTTTT.

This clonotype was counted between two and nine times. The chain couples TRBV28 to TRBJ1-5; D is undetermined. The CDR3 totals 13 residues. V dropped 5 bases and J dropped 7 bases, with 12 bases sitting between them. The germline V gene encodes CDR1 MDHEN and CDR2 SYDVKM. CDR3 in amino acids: CASSPSLSQPQHF. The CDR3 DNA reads TGTGCCAGCAGTCCCAGCCTGTCCCAGCCCCAGCATTTT.

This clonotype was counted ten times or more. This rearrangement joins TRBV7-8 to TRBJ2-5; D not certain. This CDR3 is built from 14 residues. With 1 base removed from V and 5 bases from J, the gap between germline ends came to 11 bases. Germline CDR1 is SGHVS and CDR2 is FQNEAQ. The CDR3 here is CASSLVVGTETQYF. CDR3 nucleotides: TGTGCCAGCAGCTTAGTGGTGGGCACGGAGACCCAGTACTTC.

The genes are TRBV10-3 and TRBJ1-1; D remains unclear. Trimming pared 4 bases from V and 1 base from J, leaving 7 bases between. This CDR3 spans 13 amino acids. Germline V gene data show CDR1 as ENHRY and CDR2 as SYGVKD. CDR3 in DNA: TGTGCCATCAGTGTGGTAGCGAACACTGAAGCTTTCTTT. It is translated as CAISVVANTEAFF.